This T cell receptor beta chain is from a study of T cells in Graves' hyperthyroidism and ophthalmopathy. This clonotype was counted a few times. TCR beta CDR3 regions were amplified from RNA. The HTBI primer set served for first-round RT-PCR of the TCR CDR3. TCRdb reanalysed the multiplex PCR reads using MiXCR and keeps one entry per CDR3 protein. The top ten hold 3.8% of the sample, which has some 620,000 distinct CDR3 sequences, around 15% seen once. Germline V gene sequence: CDR1 GTSNPN, CDR2 SVGIG (reference sequence). The CDR3 is 15 amino acids. Deletions cut 2 bases from V and 4 bases from J, with 15 bases between.

This rearrangement joins TRBV30 to TRBJ1-5, with D maybe TRBD1 (5 bases). The sample was blood. The origin of this receptor is a woman in her thirties with Graves' hyperthyroidism. In nucleotides, the CDR3 is TGTGCCTGGAGTCGGTACGGGGCCACTAATCAGCCCCAGCATTTT. It translates to CAWSRYGATNQPQHF.